This T cell receptor beta chain is from a study of shared clonotypes between healthy human individuals. The assay was immunoSEQ multiplex PCR, and TCRdb's table has in-frame clones only and misses some. Here the sample spans some 2,000,000 clones, nearly 97% being singletons. Germline CDR1 is MNHEY and CDR2 is SVGAGI. The CDR3 consists of 16 residues. J was trimmed by 3 bases and V by 8 bases; bases with no gene match: 14. This clonotype was sampled from a man aged 18 to 30 in good health. The V call is TRBV6-5, the J call TRBJ2-7; 9 bases match TRBD1. The source material was naive CD4+ T cells sorted from blood. Subset: CD45RA+ positively selected. The CDR3 loop is CASCFSGTGTFYEQYF. The CDR3 nucleotides are TGTGCCAGCTGTTTTTCCGGGACAGGGACTTTCTACGAGCAGTACTTC.